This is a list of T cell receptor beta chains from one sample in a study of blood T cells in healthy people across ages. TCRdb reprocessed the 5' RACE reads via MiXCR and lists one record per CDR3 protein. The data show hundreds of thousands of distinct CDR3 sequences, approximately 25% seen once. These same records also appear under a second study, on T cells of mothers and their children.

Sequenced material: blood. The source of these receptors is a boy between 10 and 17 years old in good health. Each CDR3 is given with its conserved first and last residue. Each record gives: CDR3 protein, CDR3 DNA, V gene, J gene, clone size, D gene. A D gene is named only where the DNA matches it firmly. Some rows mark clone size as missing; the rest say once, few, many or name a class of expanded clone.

CASSQEVQRGEQFF	TGTGCCAGCAGCCAAGAAGTTCAGCGCGGTGAGCAGTTCTTC	TRBV3-1	TRBJ2-1	few	-
CASSFSQGGRLGEKLFF	TGTGCCAGCAGCTTCTCACAGGGCGGCCGCCTAGGTGAAAAACTGTTTTTT	TRBV7-9	TRBJ1-4	-	-
CASSIAAGQGGDQPQHF	TGTGCCAGTAGTATTGCGGCCGGACAGGGCGGAGATCAGCCCCAGCATTTT	TRBV19	TRBJ1-5	-	TRBD1
CASRPTGQDNSPLHF	TGTGCCAGCAGGCCGACGGGACAGGATAATTCACCCCTCCACTTT	TRBV6-6	TRBJ1-6	few	TRBD1
CASSLVFGGASGYTF	TGTGCCAGCAGCTTAGTATTCGGGGGCGCAAGTGGCTACACCTTC	TRBV7-2	TRBJ1-2	-	-
CASSQPRADRGYGYTF	TGCGCCAGCAGCCAACCCCGGGCGGACAGGGGGTATGGCTACACCTTC	TRBV4-1	TRBJ1-2	-	TRBD1
CSAMRNTGELFF	TGCAGCGCTATGAGGAACACCGGGGAGCTGTTTTTT	TRBV29-1	TRBJ2-2	few	-
CATSRGSGSEQFF	TGTGCCACCAGCCGTGGGAGCGGGAGTGAGCAGTTCTTC	TRBV15	TRBJ2-1	-	TRBD2
CASSLDPGEQFF	TGTGCCAGCAGCTTAGACCCCGGGGAGCAGTTCTTC	TRBV7-2	TRBJ2-1	few	-
CASSPEIPGNTIYF	TGTGCCAGCAGCCCCGAGATCCCTGGAAACACCATATATTTT	TRBV3-1	TRBJ1-3	-	-
CASSHRDRGNGYTF	TGCGCCAGCAGCCACAGGGACAGGGGAAATGGCTACACCTTC	TRBV4-1	TRBJ1-2	few	TRBD1
CASSLVSGTAYQYF	TGTGCCAGCAGCTTAGTATCCGGGACTGCCTACCAGTACTTC	TRBV7-9	TRBJ2-5	few	-